This T cell receptor beta chain was captured in a study of blood T cell repertoires in COVID-19. Study as a whole: COVID-19 samples from acute and convalescent phases originated in the United States, Italy and Spain. Nucleic acid was either cDNA or gDNA, and it came from T cells, B-cell-depleted T cells, or PBMCs.

Repertoires were generated with immunoSEQ multiplex PCR, while TCRdb's copy carries only in-frame clones and drops some. The sample has roughly 140,000 clones, roughly 80% seen once. V shed 2 bases and J shed 8 bases, with 19 bases lying between them. Germline CDR1 and CDR2: SGHRS and YFSETQ. CDR3 length: 15 amino acids. The rearrangement joins TRBV5-1 to TRBJ1-2; D is undetermined. Sample: peripheral blood. The receptor's source is an older man with acute or convalescent COVID-19. The CDR3 coding sequence is TGCGCCAGCAGCTTCTCTTCAACAGCCCTCTGGGGCTACACCTTC. Translated: CASSFSSTALWGYTF.